This TCR beta chain was obtained from a study of monozygotic twins with inflammatory bowel disease. CDR3 size: 14 residues. Looked up from germline, CDR1 is SEHNR and CDR2 is FQNEAQ (reference sequence). TCRdb reprocessed the 5' RACE reads and reports one entry per CDR3 protein, with no DNA. Its table lists over 350,000 distinct CDR3 sequences. The source is a human donor with ulcerative colitis or Crohn's disease, or a healthy co-twin of an affected twin (not recorded which). The V call is TRBV7-9, the J call TRBJ2-2. Sequencing was performed on blood. CDR3 loop: CASSLGVGTGELFF.